This T cell receptor beta chain appears in the sequencing data of a study of memory CD4+ T cells and cytomegalovirus serostatus (dated by TCRdb to the late 2010s). Study-level background: The cohort comprised around 35 healthy Belgian adults, 9 CMV seropositive and 24 CMV seronegative. CD4+ memory TCRbeta repertoires of a Belgian cohort with known cytomegalovirus serostatus were sequenced in order to replicate a published TCR-based CMV serostatus classifier.

This clone has more than one count but fewer than ten. What antigen it recognizes has not been identified. Base qualities are not provided; no much larger clone lies one nucleotide away. Overall results and qualifications from the work: On the Belgian cohort, the classifier based on the original framework reached a median bootstrapped AUC of nearly 0.97, with a 95% CI of 0.76-1.00. Unlike the original study, which covered naive and memory CD4+ and CD8+ populations, the Belgian study sequenced only CD4+CD45RO+ memory cells. CMV serostatus prediction reached a median bootstrapped AUC of 0.95 with the original framework and just under 0.93 with a US-trained random forest. Among the 150 or so previously reported CMV-associated TCRbeta sequences, about 71 showed up in the CD4+ memory repertoires, with each one found in between one and five individuals. The results were interpreted as suggesting that the CMV-associated TCR signature is largely present in the CD4+ memory repertoire.

Genomic DNA was extracted from sorted cells with the Quick-DNA Microprep Kit. Amplification of TCRbeta DNA was done with the immunoSEQ hsTCRbeta kit, following the protocol from the manufacturer. An Illumina MiSeq instrument was used to sequence the TCRbeta libraries. The paper's data handling went like this. After out-of-frame sequences were removed, under 2.5 million distinct TCRbeta sequences remained, averaging roughly 67,000 per individual. Each individual was scored according to the count of roughly 160 previously reported CMV-associated TCRbeta sequences and the total productive distinct TCRbeta count. A beta-binomial model was reimplemented in Python, and scikit-learn random forests with default parameters were trained on data from the US cohort. Classifier performance on the Belgian cohort was summarized as median AUC with percentile confidence intervals calculated over 10,000 bootstrap iterations. The immuneACCESS repertoire file appears here via TCRdb, limited to in-frame rearrangements. These files lack a portion of the clones; in checked studies, under half of the deficit traces to unresolved V genes, and the cause of the others is not known. D and trimming were read from the DNA, whereas the V and J calls and clone size are those reported in that table. The sample records over 45,000 clones, roughly 80% of which are singletons. Less than 0.5% of the sample rests with the top ten.

Single viable CD3+CD4+CD8-CD45RO+ cells were sorted as memory CD4+ T cells on a FACSAria II. CMV serostatus was assessed using a Roche Elecsys assay, by which serum IgG against CMV pp150, pp28, p38 and p52 was detected. Once the samples were thawed, total CD4+ T cells were enriched through positive selection using CD4 magnetic microbeads. Samples originated from another study that specifically interrogated the CD4+ T cell memory repertoire. Peripheral blood mononuclear cells were isolated and cryopreserved according to standard operating procedures, and serum was kept at -80 degrees C. The staining used CD3-PerCP (BW264/56), CD4-APC (RPA-T4), CD45RO-PE (UCHT1) and CD8-Pacific Orange (3B5) antibodies, and Sytox blue was used to exclude non-viable cells. From its cysteine to its phenylalanine, the CDR3 spans 14 amino acids. Only the CDR3 portion is preserved as DNA: 42 bases, with reading frame beginning at the first base. CDR1 and CDR2 (SGDLS, YYNGEE) derive from the germline V gene. V lost 0 bases and J lost 0 bases; the stretch between them is 6 bases long.

This TCR was sampled from an adult in good health and CMV-seronegative. The sequence links TRBV9 to TRBJ1-1, with a weak D call of TRBD1 (6 bases match). The sequenced material came from memory CD4+ T cells from blood. CDR3 region: CASSVGTVNTEAFF. The base sequence is TGTGCCAGCAGCGTAGGGACAGTGAACACTGAAGCTTTCTTT. The CDR3, completed at both ends by the reference TRBV9 and TRBJ1-1 genes, gives the full variable domain DSGVTQTPKHLITATGQRVTLRCSPRSGDLSVYWYQQSLDQGLQFLIQYYNGEERAKGNILERFSAQQFPDLHSELNLSSLELGDSALYFCASSVGTVNTEAFFGQGTRLTVV.